The rows below give T cell receptor beta chains drawn from one sample of a study of technical replicates of blood from a handful of donors. The protocol was immunoSEQ multiplex PCR, while the TCRdb copy is restricted to in-frame clones and leaves out a portion. The profile shows roughly 100,000 clones, 95% to 96% of them singletons. The sample consisted of T cells isolated from PBMCs. These receptors were taken from a human donor in good health. Each CDR3 is given with its conserved first and last residue. D genes are given only for firm matches. Size tells how often a clone was seen (once, few, many) or the class of an expanded clone, and some rows leave it out.

j_call,d_call,clone_size,v_call,cdr3_nt,cdr3_aa
TRBJ2-7,.,.,TRBV4-1,TGCGCCAGCAGCCAAGGCAGAGAGCAGTACTTC,CASSQGREQYF
TRBJ2-7,.,.,TRBV11-2,TGTGCCAGCAGCTGGCCCGGGACGGGAGTCTACGAGCAGTACTTC,CASSWPGTGVYEQYF
TRBJ1-1,.,.,TRBV7-9,TGTGCCAGCAGCTTAGAGGAGGGGAGTGGAGGTTTCTTT,CASSLEEGSGGFF
TRBJ2-7,.,.,TRBV6-5,TGTGCCAGCAGTTTAGGCAGGGTCGCTTCCTACGAGCAGTACTTC,CASSLGRVASYEQYF
TRBJ1-1,.,.,TRBV11-2,TGTGCCAGCAGAATCCTTGCCAGGTCACCAAATGAAGCTTTCTTT,CASRILARSPNEAFF
TRBJ2-5,TRBD2,.,TRBV7-2,TGTGCCAGCAGGAGAGCGGGAGTGCGGGAGACCCAGTACTTC,CASRRAGVRETQYF
TRBJ1-2,.,.,TRBV7-9,TGTGCCAGCAGTTTTGCAGGGACTACTAACTATGGCTACACCTTC,CASSFAGTTNYGYTF
TRBJ2-7,TRBD1,.,TRBV2,TGTGCCATCCTCGGGGCACAGGGGGACTACGAGCAGTACTTC,CAILGAQGDYEQYF
TRBJ2-7,.,.,TRBV19,TGTGCCAGTAGTCTGACAGGCATGAGGGACGAGCAGTACTTC,CASSLTGMRDEQYF
TRBJ2-1,.,.,TRBV6-1,TGTGCCAGCAGTGACCGTATTAGGGGTCGTGGGCAGTTCTTC,CASSDRIRGRGQFF
TRBJ1-5,.,.,TRBV6-1,TGTGCCAGCACCCACGGCGGAGCACTGTATCAGCCCCAGCATTTT,CASTHGGALYQPQHF
TRBJ1-1,.,.,TRBV6-5,TGTGCCAGCAGTTATTATTCCCCAGGGCGTAAAACTGAAGCTTTCTTT,CASSYYSPGRKTEAFF
TRBJ2-4,.,.,TRBV13,TGTGCCAGCAGCTTATTGAGTGATGAAAACATTCAGTACTTC,CASSLLSDENIQYF
TRBJ2-1,.,once,TRBV27,TGTGCCAGCAGTCCCGAGACGGGTGAGCAGTTCTTC,CASSPETGEQFF
TRBJ2-1,TRBD2,.,TRBV5-4,TGTGCCAGCAGCTTGGCCGGACTAGCGGGAAGGGGCCGGCAGTTCTTC,CASSLAGLAGRGRQFF
TRBJ2-3,TRBD1,.,TRBV10-3,TGTGCCATTTCGACAGGAAGGGGGCCGCAGTATTTT,CAISTGRGPQYF
TRBJ2-5,TRBD2,.,TRBV7-8,TGTGCCAGCGGTAATAGCGGGCAAGAGACCCAGTACTTC,CASGNSGQETQYF
TRBJ2-7,TRBD2,.,TRBV5-6,TGTGCCAGCAGCTTCGAGACTAGCTGGTACGAGCAGTACTTC,CASSFETSWYEQYF
TRBJ2-1,TRBD2,once,TRBV4-2,TGTGCCAGCAGCCAAGGACTAGCGGGGGGACTCTATAATGAGCAGTTCTTC,CASSQGLAGGLYNEQFF
TRBJ2-7,TRBD1,.,TRBV15,TGTGCCACCAGCAGAGAGGGACAGGGGTCTACCTACGAGCAGTACTTC,CATSREGQGSTYEQYF
TRBJ1-5,.,.,TRBV6-1,TGTGCCAGCAGTGAAGCTTTCCGAGAGAGCAATCAGCCCCAGCATTTT,CASSEAFRESNQPQHF
TRBJ2-1,TRBD2,.,TRBV5-4,TGTGCCAGCAGCTTCGGGACTAGCGGAAACTACAATGAGCAGTTCTTC,CASSFGTSGNYNEQFF
TRBJ1-2,TRBD1,.,TRBV14,TGTGCCAGCAGCCAAGTTCCGGGACAGGGCTATGGCTACACCTTC,CASSQVPGQGYGYTF
TRBJ2-1,TRBD1,.,TRBV7-2,TGTGCCAGCAGCTTAAGGGGTCGGTTGGGACAGCCCAACTACAATGAGCAGTTCTTC,CASSLRGRLGQPNYNEQFF
TRBJ1-1,.,.,TRBV19,TGTGCCAGTAGTATTCTTGGAAGAGGGCGGGGGATTGAAGCTTTCTTT,CASSILGRGRGIEAFF
TRBJ2-1,TRBD2,once,TRBV7-3,TGTGCCAGCAGCACTTCTAGCGGGGACTACAATGAGCAGTTCTTC,CASSTSSGDYNEQFF
TRBJ1-5,TRBD1,.,TRBV4-1,TGCGCCAGCAGCCAAGCGACAGGGAAAGGCCCTTTGGTCCCCGGGCATTTT,CASSQATGKGPLVPGHF
TRBJ2-1,.,.,TRBV29-1,TGCAGCGTTGACGGTAGGGGCCATGAGCAGTTCTTC,CSVDGRGHEQFF
TRBJ2-5,.,.,TRBV10-3,TGTGCCATCAGTGAAGGGGGAATGGGAGAGACCCAGTACTTC,CAISEGGMGETQYF
TRBJ1-3,.,.,TRBV30,TGTGCCTGGAGTGTCTTTGGAAACACCATATATTTT,CAWSVFGNTIYF
TRBJ2-1,TRBD1,.,TRBV7-6,TGTGCCAGCAGCTTGGGGACAGGGGATTTTGATGAGCAGTTCTTC,CASSLGTGDFDEQFF
TRBJ1-1,.,.,TRBV6-5,TGTGCCAGCAGTTACTCGAATCTGGGGGGGACTGAAGCTTTCTTT,CASSYSNLGGTEAFF
TRBJ2-3,.,.,TRBV29-1,TGCAGCGTTAATAGCGATTTCACAGATACGCAGTATTTT,CSVNSDFTDTQYF
TRBJ2-7,TRBD1,.,TRBV2,TGTGCCAGCAGGTCCCAGGGGGTACGCGAGCAGTACTTC,CASRSQGVREQYF
TRBJ2-7,TRBD2,.,TRBV27,TGTGCCAGCAGTTTATCTGCGGGAGGCTACGAGCAGTACTTC,CASSLSAGGYEQYF
TRBJ1-2,TRBD1,.,TRBV6-6,TGTGCCAGCACCTTGGACAGGGAGGACTATGGCTACACCTTC,CASTLDREDYGYTF
TRBJ1-2,.,once,TRBV19,TGTGCCAGTAGAGAGGGAGCTAACTATGGCTACACCTTC,CASREGANYGYTF
TRBJ1-5,TRBD1,.,TRBV19,TGTGCCAGTTGTAGGGGGCCCAATCAGCCCCAGCATTTT,CASCRGPNQPQHF
TRBJ2-7,TRBD1,.,TRBV5-1,TGCGCCAGCAGCGCGACCCGGACAGGGCTGGGAGAGCAGTACTTC,CASSATRTGLGEQYF
TRBJ1-3,.,once,TRBV28,TGTGCCAGCAGTTACCTAAGGACAGAGGTCTCTGGAAACACCATATATTTT,CASSYLRTEVSGNTIYF